These 3 T cell receptor beta chains share one sample of origin, sequenced in a study of spatial heterogeneity in lung cancer. As to time point: sample taken at primary tumor resection. General study points: For expanded intratumoral alpha and beta TCRs, counts tracked tumor mutation counts.

TCRdb fed the 5' RACE reads into MiXCR, producing one record per CDR3 protein. The sample records roughly 5,000 distinct CDR3 sequences, 25% to 40% being singletons. No antigen is known for these receptors. The material was lung tumor tissue, obtained at surgery. The source of these receptors is a male donor with early-stage non-small cell lung cancer.

The chain uses TRBV5-4 and TRBJ2-5, with 7 bases that match TRBD1. This CDR3 has 14 residues. V lost 2 bases and J lost 3; bases outside the gene matches: 4. The germline CDR1 and CDR2 sequences are SGHNT and YYREEE (reference sequence). As DNA, the CDR3 is TGTGCCAGCAGCTTATTCCAGGGGGAAGAGACCCAGTACTTC. It translates to CASSLFQGEETQYF.

The V gene is TRBV6-5, the J gene TRBJ2-5, with D perhaps matching TRBD1 or TRBD2 (6 bases each). CDR3 size: 14 residues. The V gene lost 7 bases and the J gene lost 5 bases, with 17 bases spanning the gap. CDR1 MNHEY and CDR2 SVGAGI come from the germline V gene. DNA for the CDR3: TGTGCCAGCACCCCGCGACAGGAGGGGGAGACCCAGTACTTC. Amino acids: CASTPRQEGETQYF.

The rearrangement uses TRBV7-3 and TRBJ1-6, with 7 bases that match TRBD1. The CDR3 runs to 16 residues. With V trimmed by 11 bases and J by 0 bases, 10 bases remained unmatched. The germline gives CDR1 SGHTA, CDR2 FQGTGA. CDR3: CAHSPTGSSYNSPLHF. In DNA form, the CDR3 reads TGTGCCCACTCCCCGACAGGGAGCTCCTATAATTCACCCCTCCACTTT.